Listed below are T cell receptor beta chains from one sample, sequenced in a study of T-cell memory formation after mild COVID-19. TCRdb reprocessed the 5' RACE reads with MiXCR, giving one entry per CDR3 protein. Among hundreds of thousands of distinct CDR3 sequences listed, 15% to 20% were seen once. The source material was PBMCs or a T cell subset sorted from them (not recorded which). The receptors stem from an adult woman who had mild COVID-19 (a few samples of this study predate the infection). Cell type and time point are not known. CDR3s include the opening cysteine and the closing phenylalanine or tryptophan. A D gene is named only where the DNA matches it firmly. Where a row states a size, it is once, few, many or the class of an expanded clone; other rows omit it.

d_call	clone_size	v_call	j_call	cdr3_nt	cdr3_aa
-	-	TRBV7-2	TRBJ2-7	TGTGCCAGCAGCTTAGGACAGCGGAGCCCCACCTACGAGCAGTACTTC	CASSLGQRSPTYEQYF
-	many	TRBV6-2/TRBV6-3	TRBJ1-1	TGTGCCAGCAGATTGGGACAAGGAGCTTTCTTT	CASRLGQGAFF
TRBD1	many	TRBV24-1	TRBJ2-6	TGTGCCACCAGTGATCAGCGAGACAGGGCTGGGGCCAACGTCCTGACTTTC	CATSDQRDRAGANVLTF
TRBD1	few	TRBV4-1	TRBJ2-1	TGCGCCAGCAGCCAAGATGTTGGGCCAGGGGGTTACAATGAGCAGTTCTTC	CASSQDVGPGGYNEQFF
TRBD1	few	TRBV12-3/TRBV12-4	TRBJ2-3	TGTGCCAGCAGTTTACGAGGGGGCGATACGCAGTATTTT	CASSLRGGDTQYF
TRBD1	few	TRBV12-3/TRBV12-4	TRBJ2-3	TGTGCCAGCAGAACGGGACAGGGGATTGGAGATACGCAGTATTTT	CASRTGQGIGDTQYF
-	many	TRBV7-6	TRBJ2-5	TGTGCCAGCAGCTTAGGACAGGCGGAGACCCAGTACTTC	CASSLGQAETQYF
TRBD1	few	TRBV3-1	TRBJ2-4	TGTGCCAGCAGCCGGCACCTGGGGACAGCCCTGGACATTCAGTACTTC	CASSRHLGTALDIQYF
-	-	TRBV3-1	TRBJ2-5	TGTGCCAGCAGCCAAGGGGGAAGGCTGGGGACCCAGTACTTC	CASSQGGRLGTQYF
TRBD1	-	TRBV12-3/TRBV12-4	TRBJ1-1	TGTGCCAGCAGACCCGGGACAGGGGCGAACACTGAAGCTTTCTTT	CASRPGTGANTEAFF
TRBD2	few	TRBV20-1	TRBJ2-3	TGCAGTGCCTCACTAGCGGGAAGCACAGATACGCAGTATTTT	CSASLAGSTDTQYF
TRBD2	few	TRBV7-3	TRBJ2-2	TGTGCCAGCAGCGAACTAGCGGGAGGTTTCGGGGAGCTGTTTTTT	CASSELAGGFGELFF
-	-	TRBV19	TRBJ2-1	TGTGCCAGTAGTATTCGAGCGGCCACGGGAAATGAGCAGTTCTTC	CASSIRAATGNEQFF
-	-	TRBV29-1	TRBJ2-7	TGCAGCGTTGCCATGTATGCAGGGTCGGGCTACGAGCAGTACTTC	CSVAMYAGSGYEQYF
-	-	TRBV20-1	TRBJ1-2	TGCAGTGCTAGAGGTTTGGGAGTGGCAGGCCGGTCGGGTGGCTACACCTTC	CSARGLGVAGRSGGYTF
TRBD2	-	TRBV15	TRBJ2-3	TGTGCCACCAGCAGACCTATCGGACTAGCGGGAATCACAGATACGCAGTATTTT	CATSRPIGLAGITDTQYF
TRBD1	-	TRBV5-1	TRBJ2-3	TGCGCCAGCAGCTTCACGGGGACAGCCCCAGATACGCAGTATTTT	CASSFTGTAPDTQYF
TRBD1	few	TRBV7-9	TRBJ2-2	TGTGCCAGCAGCTCTACAGGGGCTACGAACACCGGGGAGCTGTTTTTT	CASSSTGATNTGELFF
-	few	TRBV5-4	TRBJ1-1	TGTGCCAGCAGCTTGCTGGCCGCCACTGAAGCTTTCTTT	CASSLLAATEAFF
-	-	TRBV7-9	TRBJ2-1	TGTGCCAGCAGCAGCCCCCCGGGGCGGACGCGCAATGAGCAGTTCTTC	CASSSPPGRTRNEQFF